The text below deals with one T cell receptor beta chain. This record comes from a study of blood T cell repertoires in COVID-19. The wider study: The United States, Italy and Spain supplied acute and convalescent COVID-19 samples.

Authors' processing steps: Estimation of nucleated cell counts relied on the amplification of reference gene primers. Data came from immunoSEQ multiplex PCR; TCRdb stores just in-frame clones and leaves some out. The V and J calls and the clone size are those of that table, but D and trimming were determined from the DNA. In the table there are 110,000 to 150,000 clones, roughly 85% of which are singletons. The sequence came from a man aged 45-65 years with acute or convalescent COVID-19. The sample consisted of peripheral blood.

CDR3 nucleotides: TGTGCCAGCAGGGGCTCAACTAATGAAAAACTGTTTTTT. Its translation: CASRGSTNEKLFF. J is TRBJ1-4 and V is TRBV28; D not certain. The V gene lost 6 bases and the J gene lost 0 bases, with 5 bases spanning the gap. This CDR3 comprises 13 residues. The germline CDR1 and CDR2 sequences are MDHEN and SYDVKM. The whole variable domain, remainder taken from reference TRBV28 and TRBJ1-4, is DVKVTQSSRYLVKRTGEKVFLECVQDMDHENMFWYRQDPGLGLRLIYFSYDVKMKEKGDIPEGYSVSREKKERFSLILESASTNQTSMYLCASRGSTNEKLFFGSGTQLSVL.